The sequence of this T cell receptor beta chain was determined in a study of blood T cells in healthy people across ages. Study information: For every two T cells, template switching captured about one barcoded beta molecule.

Investigators took approximately 10 milliliters of peripheral blood from every donor. To note about this clonotype: The antigen remains undetermined.

Points from the study as a whole: As naive T cell percentage varied, TCR beta diversity correlated strongly with it.

A second PCR, run for about 6 to 11 cycles, used a sample-barcoded 5' primer plus a J-beta primer mix. TCRdb passed the 5' RACE reads through MiXCR, listing each CDR3 protein once. The table lists 1.5 million or so distinct CDR3 sequences, 35% to 45% of them singletons. In germline, CDR1 is SGHDN, CDR2 FVKESK. Germline trimming cut 4 bases from V and 2 bases from J; bases unmatched to any gene: 9. This CDR3 is built from 16 residues. The sequence was collected from a woman in her late teens or twenties in good health. The sequenced sample consisted of blood. The chain uses TRBV14 and TRBJ2-3, with TRBD2 identical over 7 bases. The CDR3 bases are TGTGCCAGCAGCCTCGGGGGGACGAGATTCACAGATACGCAGTATTTT. Its protein is CASSLGGTRFTDTQYF.